The present entry profiles one T cell receptor beta chain with its context. This sample is drawn from a study of blood T cell repertoires in COVID-19. About the study: Samples came from the United States, Italy and Spain, spanning acute and convalescent COVID-19. Sources were T cells, B-cell-depleted T cells, or PBMCs; the material itself was cDNA or gDNA.

CDR1 and CDR2 from the germline V gene are GTSNPN and SVGIG (reference sequence). This CDR3 is 13 amino acids long. Trimming pared 6 bases from V and 1 base from J, leaving 12 bases between. Original processing notes: Researchers report that nucleated cell counts were estimated from reference gene primer amplification. The assay was immunoSEQ multiplex PCR, and TCRdb's table has in-frame clones only and misses some. V and J calls and clone size are as listed in that table; D and trimming were resolved from the DNA. The sample has fewer than 85,000 clones; approximately 80% are singletons. The receptor's source is a woman in her sixties or seventies with acute or convalescent COVID-19. Source material: peripheral blood. This chain uses TRBV30 with TRBJ1-1, with TRBD1 as a possible D gene (5 bases). The CDR3 region has the DNA TGTGCCTGTCTCCGACAGCAGAACACTGAAGCTTTCTTT. Amino acid sequence: CACLRQQNTEAFF.